This is a list of T cell receptor beta chains from one sample in a study of shared T cell receptors in the human thymus. The data were produced by immunoSEQ multiplex PCR, yet TCRdb's version contains in-frame clones alone and is incomplete. The sample includes hundreds of thousands of clones, approximately 80% seen only once; the top ten take more than 0.01%. The sample was also linked to a second study, of human thymus T cells.

Specimen: thymocytes. These TCRs come from a boy under two years old with a congenital heart defect. Each CDR3 is given with its conserved first and last residue. Only part of the rows carry a size: once, few, many, or a class if the clone is expanded.

size	V	J	CDR3
NA	TRBV7-2	TRBJ2-5	CASNGGETQYF
NA	TRBV29-1	TRBJ2-1	CSVEEPLSSSRATGHNEQFF
NA	TRBV5-4	TRBJ2-2	CASSPRKGGTGELFF
NA	TRBV5-6	TRBJ2-2	CASSPGQGASFVGGELFF
NA	TRBV6-6	TRBJ2-1	CASTLSGRDEQFF
NA	TRBV4-2	TRBJ2-7	CASSQGGLAHEQYF
NA	TRBV5-6	TRBJ2-3	CASSWAVQGVSDTQYF
NA	TRBV4-3	TRBJ2-3	CASSQETPSGTDTQYF
NA	TRBV15	TRBJ2-7	CATSRDLGQGIHEQYF
once	TRBV7-9	TRBJ1-5	CASSAPGQPQHF
once	TRBV5-1	TRBJ1-4	CASSLGAGHPRYIEKLFF
NA	TRBV29-1	TRBJ2-1	CSVGVRGLAGLYSYNEQFF
NA	TRBV4-3	TRBJ2-1	CASSQVGGSPPFF
once	TRBV6-5	TRBJ2-5	CASSPSAGTEETQYF
NA	TRBV6-4	TRBJ2-3	CASSRGTRSTDTQYF
NA	TRBV19	TRBJ1-2	CASSMGSPHARGYTF
NA	TRBV7-2	TRBJ2-1	CASSLELVRGQGGNEQFF
NA	TRBV7-8	TRBJ2-7	CASSPRVRAYEQYF
NA	TRBV5-6	TRBJ2-7	CASSLGGSSGQSSYEQYF
NA	TRBV7-9	TRBJ2-2	CASSLVPGVGELFF
NA	TRBV5-5	TRBJ2-7	CASSLLGGQGTDYYEQYF
NA	TRBV28	TRBJ1-5	CASSLRSNQPQHF
NA	TRBV6-5	TRBJ1-2	CASRSRTGENYGYTF
NA	TRBV6-1	TRBJ1-1	CASGSYRNTEAFF
NA	TRBV30	TRBJ2-5	CAWSGGVAGPQETQYF
NA	TRBV7-2	TRBJ2-7	CASSISALVDYEQYF
NA	TRBV5-8	TRBJ2-7	CASSLYGASPDF
few	TRBV28	TRBJ2-1	CASSFGDRGRLNEQFF
few	TRBV27	TRBJ2-7	CASSLSRDRVGEQYF
NA	TRBV4-3	TRBJ2-5	CASSQQKNQTTGGREETQYF
NA	TRBV14	TRBJ1-1	CASSLLVGTGIEAFF
NA	TRBV7-5	TRBJ2-4	CARSLARQGDIKNIQYF